Below, 16 T cell receptor beta chains from the same sample are listed, as sequenced in a study of OX40 agonist ivuxolimab in advanced cancers. The method behind the library was the immunoSEQ multiplex PCR assay. TCRdb re-hosts the immuneACCESS table, in-frame sequences only. Its copies lack some clones; in the studies checked, an unresolved V gene accounts for under half of them, and the cause for the rest is not known. The table for this sample lists some 71,000 clones; roughly nine tenths of them were counted only once. The ten most abundant clones make up roughly 14% of the sample. This specimen was CD4+ or CD8+ T cells sorted from blood, taken in a trial of the OX40 agonist ivuxolimab. The receptors originated from an adult with an advanced solid tumor such as melanoma, head and neck, liver or kidney cancer.

This chain connects TRBV11-3 to TRBJ2-3; 8 bases align to TRBD1. The V gene end was trimmed by 1 base and the J gene end by 4 bases; junction bases not matched to a gene: 7. The CDR3 totals 16 residues. Germline V gene lookup returns CDR1 SGHNT and CDR2 YENEEA. CDR3 loop: CASSLVGRGHADTQYF. CDR3 DNA: TGTGCCAGCAGCTTAGTGGGCAGGGGGCACGCAGATACGCAGTATTTT.

This chain joins TRBV27 and TRBJ2-3, with 8 bases matching TRBD2. The CDR3 runs 16 residues. V dropped 1 base and J dropped 0; count of bases not matched to a gene: 3. Germline V gene data show CDR1 as MNHEY and CDR2 as SMNVEV (reference sequence). The CDR3 loop reads CASSLLPSGSTDTQYF. CDR3 in DNA: TGTGCCAGCAGTTTATTACCTAGCGGGAGCACAGATACGCAGTATTTT.

This rearrangement joins TRBV7-9 to TRBJ2-7; D assignment may be TRBD1 or TRBD2 (5 bases each). The CDR3 is 14 amino acids. V gave up 5 bases and J gave up 3 bases, with 14 bases separating them. In germline, CDR1 is SEHNR, CDR2 FQNEAQ (reference sequence). This CDR3 is CASSPTGTVYEQYF. The CDR3 coding sequence is TGTGCCAGCAGCCCAACCGGGACGGTCTACGAGCAGTACTTC.

This chain connects TRBV30 to TRBJ2-4; maybe TRBD1 (6 bases). CDR1 GTSNPN and CDR2 SVGIG come from the germline V gene (reference sequence). The CDR3 runs 13 residues. V was trimmed by 4 bases and J by 8 bases, leaving 15 bases between them. As DNA, the CDR3 is TGTGCCTGGAACGAGGGGGTGAGGGACATTCAGTACTTC. Amino acid sequence: CAWNEGVRDIQYF.

The V call is TRBV19, the J call TRBJ2-7, with unresolved D. V was pared by 3 bases and J by 6 bases, with 15 bases between. The CDR3 has 14 residues. The germline CDR1 and CDR2 sequences are LNHDA and SQIVND (reference sequence). The DNA for the CDR3 is TGTGCCAGTAGTATTACTCTGGGAAATGCCGAGCAGTACTTC. This sequence encodes CASSITLGNAEQYF.

The chain employs TRBV9 and TRBJ1-4, with D tentatively TRBD1 (6 bases). This CDR3 is built from 15 residues. Trimming shortened V by 4 bases and J by 7 bases, and 17 bases separated the two germline ends. From germline, CDR1 is SGDLS and CDR2 YYNGEE. CDR3: CASSSQYRVSEKLFF. The CDR3 DNA reads as TGTGCCAGCAGCTCCCAGTACAGGGTGAGTGAAAAACTGTTTTTT. The full variable domain, rest sourced from reference TRBV9 and TRBJ1-4, is DSGVTQTPKHLITATGQRVTLRCSPRSGDLSVYWYQQSLDQGLQFLIQYYNGEERAKGNILERFSAQQFPDLHSELNLSSLELGDSALYFCASSSQYRVSEKLFFGSGTQLSVL.

This clone was recorded only once. This chain links TRBV5-1 with TRBJ2-2; D gene unclear. Germline V gene lookup returns CDR1 SGHRS and CDR2 YFSETQ. This CDR3 contains 14 residues. V shed 2 bases and J shed 0 bases, with 5 bases lying between them. The CDR3 protein is CASSFYANTGELFF. In DNA, the CDR3 is TGCGCCAGCAGCTTCTACGCGAACACCGGGGAGCTGTTTTTT.

The V and J genes are TRBV28 and TRBJ1-1; D not certain. Looked up from germline, CDR1 is MDHEN and CDR2 is SYDVKM. This CDR3 region has 12 residues. Trimming pared 2 bases from V and 0 bases from J, leaving 1 base between. The CDR3 is CASSLLNTEAFF. The CDR3 region has the DNA TGTGCCAGCAGTTTACTGAACACTGAAGCTTTCTTT.

The chain has TRBV4-2 and TRBJ2-3, with TRBD2 matching over 10 bases. The CDR3 extends over 16 amino acids. Trimming at V came to 0 bases and at J to 2 bases, leaving 2 bases not matched to a gene. CDR1 is LGHNA and CDR2 is YNFKEQ in the germline V gene. CDR3 sequence reads: CASSQDLAGATDTQYF. The DNA for the CDR3 is TGTGCCAGCAGCCAAGACCTAGCGGGAGCCACAGATACGCAGTATTTT.

The rearrangement links TRBV5-1 to TRBJ2-2; 7 bases line up with TRBD1. From germline, CDR1 is SGHRS and CDR2 YFSETQ. The ends lost 2 bases at V and 4 bases at J; junction bases unmatched: 2. This CDR3 contains 14 residues. The CDR3 nucleotides are TGCGCCAGCAGCTTAGCAGGGGGCACCGGGGAGCTGTTTTTT. It specifies CASSLAGGTGELFF.

This rearrangement joins TRBV5-6 to TRBJ2-1, with 12 positions matching TRBD2. The CDR3 runs 16 residues. Per the germline V gene, CDR1 is SGHDT and CDR2 is YYEEEE. V lost 0 bases and J lost 7; bases outside the gene matches: 5. This chain's CDR3 is CASSLAVLAGGNEQFF. In DNA form, the CDR3 reads TGTGCCAGCAGCTTGGCGGTACTAGCGGGAGGTAATGAGCAGTTCTTC.

The rearrangement joins TRBV28 to TRBJ2-1, with 10 nucleotides matching TRBD2. The CDR3 sequence is 17 residues long. Germline CDR1 and CDR2: MDHEN and SYDVKM. V lost 5 bases to trimming and J lost 6 bases; unmatched junction nucleotides: 13. CDR3 nucleotides: TGTGCCAGCAGTCAGGGACTAGCGACGTACTCGGGCAATGAGCAGTTCTTC. The encoded protein is CASSQGLATYSGNEQFF.

This clone turned up a few times. The chain carries TRBV5-6 and TRBJ2-2, with D unresolved. The CDR3 extends over 11 amino acids. V lost 4 bases and J 6 bases, leaving 4 bases between the germline ends. Germline V gene data show CDR1 as SGHDT and CDR2 as YYEEEE. The CDR3 DNA reads as TGTGCCAGCAGCACCCCCGGGGAGCTGTTTTTT. It encodes CASSTPGELFF. The whole variable domain, filled in from reference TRBV5-6 and TRBJ2-2, reads DAGVTQSPTHLIKTRGQQVTLRCSPKSGHDTVSWYQQALGQGPQFIFQYYEEEERQRGNFPDRFSGHQFPNYSSELNVNALLLGDSALYLCASSTPGELFFGEGSRLTVL.

The rearrangement links TRBV14 to TRBJ2-7; no reliable D call. CDR3 length: 17 amino acids. The V gene lost 4 bases and the J gene lost 0 bases, with 19 bases spanning the gap. Germline V gene sequence: CDR1 SGHDN, CDR2 FVKESK. The CDR3, as DNA: TGTGCCAGCAGCCCAAAACTTGGCACCGCGAGCTCCTACGAGCAGTACTTC. Encoded protein: CASSPKLGTASSYEQYF. The variable domain in full, completed from reference TRBV14 and TRBJ2-7, reads EAGVTQFPSHSVIEKGQTVTLRCDPISGHDNLYWYRRVMGKEIKFLLHFVKESKQDESGMPNNRFLAERTGGTYSTLKVQPAELEDSGVYFCASSPKLGTASSYEQYFGPGTRLTVT.

This clone appeared a few times. The CDR3 here is CASSPGTGGAADTQYF. Here the CDR3 DNA reads TGTGCCAGCAGCCCCGGGACAGGGGGCGCAGCAGATACGCAGTATTTT. The chain combines TRBV5-4 with TRBJ2-3, with 12 bases identical to TRBD1. The trim removed 4 bases at V and 4 bases at J, leaving 7 bases unmatched. The CDR3 contains 16 residues. Germline V CDR1 and CDR2: SGHNT, YYREEE (reference sequence).

This chain connects TRBV9 to TRBJ1-5; 9 bases line up with TRBD1. Germline V gives CDR1 SGDLS, CDR2 YYNGEE. V was clipped by 9 bases and J by 3 bases; unmatched bases: 7. The CDR3 sequence is 14 residues long. Here the CDR3 DNA reads TGTGCCACCCGCCACAGGGGGCACAATCAGCCCCAGCATTTT. Translated: CATRHRGHNQPQHF.